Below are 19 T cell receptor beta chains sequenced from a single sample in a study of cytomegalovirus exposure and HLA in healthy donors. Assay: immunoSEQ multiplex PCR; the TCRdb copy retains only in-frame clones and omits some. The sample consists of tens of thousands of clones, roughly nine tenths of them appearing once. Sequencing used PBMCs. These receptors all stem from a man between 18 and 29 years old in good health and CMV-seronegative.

The CDR3 is CASSAGGIPFTTYGYTF. CDR3 DNA: TGTGCCAGCAGTGCGGGGGGGATCCCATTCACCACCTATGGCTACACCTTC. The chain has TRBV28 and TRBJ1-2; the D gene is possibly TRBD1 (5 bases). Trimming pared 5 bases from V and 4 bases from J, leaving 23 bases between. There are 17 residues in the CDR3. The germline V gene encodes CDR1 MDHEN and CDR2 SYDVKM.

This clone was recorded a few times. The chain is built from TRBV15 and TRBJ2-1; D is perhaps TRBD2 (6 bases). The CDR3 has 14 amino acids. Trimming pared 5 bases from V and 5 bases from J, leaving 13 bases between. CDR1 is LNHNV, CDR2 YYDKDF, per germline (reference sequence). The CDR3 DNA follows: TGTGCCACCAGCCCGGGGGTCGGAGACAATGAGCAGTTCTTC. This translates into CATSPGVGDNEQFF.

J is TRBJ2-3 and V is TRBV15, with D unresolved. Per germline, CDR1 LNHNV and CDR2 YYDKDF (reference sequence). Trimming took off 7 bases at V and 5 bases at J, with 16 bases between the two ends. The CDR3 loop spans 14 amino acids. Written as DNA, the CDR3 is TGTGCCACCAAGTCGAGCCCAGGCGAAGATACGCAGTATTTT. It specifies CATKSSPGEDTQYF. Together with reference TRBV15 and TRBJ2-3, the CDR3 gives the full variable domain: DAMVIQNPRYQVTQFGKPVTLSCSQTLNHNVMYWYQQKSSQAPKLLFHYYDKDFNNEADTPDNFQSRRPNTSFCFLDIRSPGLGDTAMYLCATKSSPGEDTQYFGPGTRLTVL.

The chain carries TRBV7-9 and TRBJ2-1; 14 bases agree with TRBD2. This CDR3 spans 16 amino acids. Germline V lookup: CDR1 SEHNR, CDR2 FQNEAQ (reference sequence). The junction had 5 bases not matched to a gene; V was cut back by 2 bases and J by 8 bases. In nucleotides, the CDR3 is TGTGCCAGCAGCTTAATGGGACTAGCGGGAGTGGATGAGCAGTTCTTC. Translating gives CASSLMGLAGVDEQFF.

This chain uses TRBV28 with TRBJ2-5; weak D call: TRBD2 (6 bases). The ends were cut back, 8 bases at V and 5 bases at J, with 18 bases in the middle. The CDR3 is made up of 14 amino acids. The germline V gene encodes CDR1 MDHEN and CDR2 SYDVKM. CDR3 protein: CASRENGGSETQYF. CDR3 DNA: TGTGCCAGCCGGGAAAACGGGGGAAGTGAGACCCAGTACTTC. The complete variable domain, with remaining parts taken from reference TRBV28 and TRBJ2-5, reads DVKVTQSSRYLVKRTGEKVFLECVQDMDHENMFWYRQDPGLGLRLIYFSYDVKMKEKGDIPEGYSVSREKKERFSLILESASTNQTSMYLCASRENGGSETQYFGPGTRLLVL.

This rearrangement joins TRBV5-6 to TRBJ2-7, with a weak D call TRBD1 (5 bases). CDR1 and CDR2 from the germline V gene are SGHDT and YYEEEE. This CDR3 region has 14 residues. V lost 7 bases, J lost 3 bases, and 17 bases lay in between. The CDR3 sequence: CASYLQGVGYEQYF. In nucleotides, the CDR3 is TGTGCCAGCTATCTCCAGGGCGTCGGCTACGAGCAGTACTTC.

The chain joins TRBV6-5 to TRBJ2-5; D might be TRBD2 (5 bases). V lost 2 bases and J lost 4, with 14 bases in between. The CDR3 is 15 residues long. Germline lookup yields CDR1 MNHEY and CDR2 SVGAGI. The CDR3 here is CASSYIRGSGETQYF. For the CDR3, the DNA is TGTGCCAGCAGTTACATCCGGGGATCTGGAGAGACCCAGTACTTC.

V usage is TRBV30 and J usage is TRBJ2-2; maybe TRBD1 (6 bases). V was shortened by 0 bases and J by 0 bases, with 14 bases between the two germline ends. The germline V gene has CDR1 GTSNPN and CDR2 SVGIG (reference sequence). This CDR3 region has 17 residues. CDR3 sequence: CAWSVPDEGANTGELFF. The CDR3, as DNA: TGTGCCTGGAGTGTGCCGGATGAGGGGGCGAACACCGGGGAGCTGTTTTTT. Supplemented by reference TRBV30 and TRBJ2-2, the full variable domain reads SQTIHQWPATLVQPVGSPLSLECTVEGTSNPNLYWYRQAAGRGLQLLFYSVGIGQISSEVPQNLSASRPQDRQFILSSKKLLLSDSGFYLCAWSVPDEGANTGELFFGEGSRLTVL.

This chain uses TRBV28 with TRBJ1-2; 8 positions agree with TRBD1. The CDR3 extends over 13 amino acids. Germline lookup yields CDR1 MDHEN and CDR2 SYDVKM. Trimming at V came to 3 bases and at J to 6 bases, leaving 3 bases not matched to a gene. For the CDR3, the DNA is TGTGCCAGCAGTTTTCTACAGGGGGATGGCTACACCTTC. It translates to CASSFLQGDGYTF.

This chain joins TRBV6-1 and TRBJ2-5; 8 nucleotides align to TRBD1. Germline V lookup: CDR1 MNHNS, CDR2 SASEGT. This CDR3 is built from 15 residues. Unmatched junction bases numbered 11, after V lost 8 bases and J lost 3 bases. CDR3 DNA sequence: TGTGCCAGCGAGGGCAGGGGGCGGGGAAAAGAGACCCAGTACTTC. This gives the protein CASEGRGRGKETQYF.

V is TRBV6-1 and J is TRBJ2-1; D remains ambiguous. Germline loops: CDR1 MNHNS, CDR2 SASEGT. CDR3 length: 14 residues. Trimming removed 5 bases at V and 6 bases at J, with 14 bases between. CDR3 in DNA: TGTGCCAGCAGTATCCGAGGCGGCCGCAATGAGCAGTTCTTC. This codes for CASSIRGGRNEQFF.

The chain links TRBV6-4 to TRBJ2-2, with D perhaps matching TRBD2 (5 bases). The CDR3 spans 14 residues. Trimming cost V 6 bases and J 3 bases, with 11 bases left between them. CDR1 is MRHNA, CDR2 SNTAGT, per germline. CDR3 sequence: CASSGGRDTGELFF. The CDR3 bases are TGTGCCAGCAGCGGAGGACGGGACACCGGGGAGCTGTTTTTT.

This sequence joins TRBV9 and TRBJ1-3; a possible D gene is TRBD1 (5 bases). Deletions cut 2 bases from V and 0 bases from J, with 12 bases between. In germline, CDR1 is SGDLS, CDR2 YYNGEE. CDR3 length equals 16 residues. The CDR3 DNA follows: TGTGCCAGCAGCGTTGGCGGGACTAGCTCTGGAAACACCATATATTTT. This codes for CASSVGGTSSGNTIYF.

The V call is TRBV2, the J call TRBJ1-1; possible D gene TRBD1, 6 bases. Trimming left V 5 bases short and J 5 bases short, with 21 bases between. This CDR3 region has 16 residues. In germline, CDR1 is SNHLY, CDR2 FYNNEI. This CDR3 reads CASSRLTGTSRTEAFF. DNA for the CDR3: TGTGCCAGCAGTCGATTGACAGGAACCAGTCGGACTGAAGCTTTCTTT.

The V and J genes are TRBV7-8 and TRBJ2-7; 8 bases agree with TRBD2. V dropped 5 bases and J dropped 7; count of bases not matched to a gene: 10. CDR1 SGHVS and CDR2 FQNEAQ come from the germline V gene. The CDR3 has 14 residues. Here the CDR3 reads CASSILAGTIEQYF. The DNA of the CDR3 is TGTGCCAGCAGCATTTTAGCGGGAACAATTGAGCAGTACTTC.

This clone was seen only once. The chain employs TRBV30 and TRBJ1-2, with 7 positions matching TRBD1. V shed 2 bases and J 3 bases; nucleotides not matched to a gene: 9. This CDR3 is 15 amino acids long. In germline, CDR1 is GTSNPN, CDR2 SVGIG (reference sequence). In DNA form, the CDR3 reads TGTGCCTGGAGTCTCAGGGACAGACCATACTATGGCTACACCTTC. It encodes CAWSLRDRPYYGYTF. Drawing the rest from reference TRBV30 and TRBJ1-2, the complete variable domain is SQTIHQWPATLVQPVGSPLSLECTVEGTSNPNLYWYRQAAGRGLQLLFYSVGIGQISSEVPQNLSASRPQDRQFILSSKKLLLSDSGFYLCAWSLRDRPYYGYTFGSGTRLTVV.

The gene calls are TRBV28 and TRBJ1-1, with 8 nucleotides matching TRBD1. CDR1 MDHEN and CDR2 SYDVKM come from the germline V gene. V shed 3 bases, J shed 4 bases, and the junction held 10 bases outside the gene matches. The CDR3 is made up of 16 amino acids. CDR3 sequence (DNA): TGTGCCAGCAGTTTGGACAGGGTGGTCTTTGGCACTGAAGCTTTCTTT. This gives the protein CASSLDRVVFGTEAFF. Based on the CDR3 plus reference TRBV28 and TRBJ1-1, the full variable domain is DVKVTQSSRYLVKRTGEKVFLECVQDMDHENMFWYRQDPGLGLRLIYFSYDVKMKEKGDIPEGYSVSREKKERFSLILESASTNQTSMYLCASSLDRVVFGTEAFFGQGTRLTVV.

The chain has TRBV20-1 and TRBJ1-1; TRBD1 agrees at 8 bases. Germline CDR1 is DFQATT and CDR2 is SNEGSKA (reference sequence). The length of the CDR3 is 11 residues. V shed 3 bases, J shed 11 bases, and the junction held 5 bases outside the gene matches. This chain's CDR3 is CSARSQGAAFF. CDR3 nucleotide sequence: TGCAGTGCTAGGTCTCAGGGGGCGGCTTTCTTT.

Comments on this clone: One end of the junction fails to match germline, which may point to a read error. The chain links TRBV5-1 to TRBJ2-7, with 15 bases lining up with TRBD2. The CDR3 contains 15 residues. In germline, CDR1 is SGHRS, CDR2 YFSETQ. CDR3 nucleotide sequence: TGCGCCAACAGCCTGGGGACTAGCGGGAGGTACGAGCAGTACTTC. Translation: CANSLGTSGRYEQYF.